This T cell receptor (beta chain) was recovered during a study of OX40 agonist ivuxolimab in advanced cancers. The method was immunoSEQ multiplex PCR; TCRdb's version includes in-frame clones alone and lacks a portion of them. The table lists 95,000 to 100,000 clones, just under 85% of them singletons. With autoimmune disease history or systemic immunosuppression, patients were excluded. Whole-study findings and limits: At doses 0.1 to 3.0 mg/kg, CD4+ and CD8+ clones expanded.

Comments on this clone: The antigen is undetermined.

Germline CDR1 SGHTA, CDR2 FQGNSA. Unmatched junction bases numbered 8, after V lost 5 bases and J lost 4 bases. The CDR3 loop spans 15 amino acids. This TCR was recovered from an adult with an advanced solid tumor such as melanoma, head and neck, liver or kidney cancer. The chain couples TRBV7-2 to TRBJ2-1; 7 bases are a match to TRBD1. The source material was CD4+ or CD8+ T cells sorted from blood, sampled in a trial of the OX40 agonist ivuxolimab. CDR3 loop: CASSPGTALYNEQFF. CDR3 nucleotide sequence: TGTGCCAGCAGCCCCGGGACAGCTTTATACAATGAGCAGTTCTTC.